The clone carrying this T cell receptor beta chain came up a few times. Antigen specificity is unknown. The record originates from a study of identical twins. Findings and limits, study-wide: Twin-shared out-of-frame alpha sequences showed excess low generation probability. Monozygotic twins shared more out-of-frame TCR alpha than recombination models predicted. Twins' excess sharing was less marked for out-of-frame beta sequences.

TCRdb fed the 5' RACE reads into MiXCR, producing one record per CDR3 protein. The table lists 450,000 to 650,000 distinct CDR3 sequences, 9.5% to 10% of them singletons. The CDR3 is 16 residues long. Trimming cost V 0 bases and J 3 bases, with 15 bases left between them. Germline CDR1 and CDR2: LGHNA and YSLEER. The sample was also linked to a second study, of yellow fever vaccine responses in identical twins.

The rearrangement links TRBV4-3 to TRBJ2-7, with a weak D call TRBD2 (7 bases). The sequence was collected from a young woman in good health. Sequences were obtained from PBMCs. The chain's CDR3 is CASSQDRAGASYEQYF. The CDR3 nucleotides are TGCGCCAGCAGCCAAGATAGGGCGGGGGCTAGCTACGAGCAGTACTTC.